What follows is one T cell receptor beta chain and its context. Its antigen is unknown. The CDR3 has 16 amino acids. Germline-derived CDR1 and CDR2 are KGHDR and SFDVKD. V shed 4 bases and J 0 bases; nucleotides not matched to a gene: 3. The data stem from a study of metastatic and nonmetastatic thyroid tumors. Overall study: For malignant and benign thyroid patients, tumor or nodule tissue and blood were the sources whose repertoires were compared.

Authors' analysis steps: A classifier of distant metastasis in papillary thyroid cancer was built from CDR3 differences (across clinicopathological groups). TCRdb re-called clones via MiXCR from the PCR reads. TCRdb's processing, not the study's, gives the V and J calls here. The repertoire holds some 35,000 clones, with around 28% as singletons. Thyroid surgery was preceded by no treatment in any patient. Study-level points and caveats: Malignant thyroid tumors reportedly exceeded benign nodules significantly in TCR beta diversity, with the difference appearing in blood and tumor.

Sequencing was done on a sample of blood. The chain has TRBV24-1 and TRBJ2-1, with TRBD2 identical over 9 bases. The TCR comes from a male donor with papillary thyroid cancer or a benign thyroid nodule (not recorded which). Some clones in this sample may be carry-over from other donors' samples. The CDR3 is CATSDPSGNSYNEQFF. The CDR3 bases are TGTGCCACCAGTGACCCTAGCGGGAACTCCTACAATGAGCAGTTCTTC.